This T cell receptor (beta chain) was profiled in a study of cytomegalovirus exposure and HLA in healthy donors. This clone has a handful of counts. The antigen remains undetermined. Per the germline V gene, CDR1 is SGHAT and CDR2 is FQNNGV. The CDR3 is made up of 17 amino acids. The trim removed 5 bases at V and 1 base at J, leaving 11 bases unmatched. Study-wide points: A reported reduction in N-insertions relative to the roughly 710-donor mean was seen in an Asian-associated ancestry cluster in a later analysis. When presence/absence was analysed, sequencing depth was taken to be roughly uniform across donors.

Primers for the PCR totalled 60 Vbeta and 13 Jbeta. How the authors handled the data: Later reanalysis found tens of millions of unique TCR beta chains, 10 million to 12 million of them shared. This table comes from immunoSEQ multiplex PCR, and its TCRdb copy is limited to in-frame clones, with some not included. The V and J calls and the clone size are those of that table, but D and trimming were determined from the DNA. The sample includes under 150,000 clones, over 60% of them seen just once. The chain is built from TRBV11-2 and TRBJ2-7; TRBD2 agrees at 10 bases. The clonotype comes from a man aged 18 to 30 in good health and CMV-seropositive. Sequencing was performed on PBMCs. CDR3 sequence (DNA): TGTGCCAGCAGCGAGGGGAGCGGGGGGGCTGGTTCCTACGAGCAGTACTTC. The encoded protein is CASSEGSGGAGSYEQYF.